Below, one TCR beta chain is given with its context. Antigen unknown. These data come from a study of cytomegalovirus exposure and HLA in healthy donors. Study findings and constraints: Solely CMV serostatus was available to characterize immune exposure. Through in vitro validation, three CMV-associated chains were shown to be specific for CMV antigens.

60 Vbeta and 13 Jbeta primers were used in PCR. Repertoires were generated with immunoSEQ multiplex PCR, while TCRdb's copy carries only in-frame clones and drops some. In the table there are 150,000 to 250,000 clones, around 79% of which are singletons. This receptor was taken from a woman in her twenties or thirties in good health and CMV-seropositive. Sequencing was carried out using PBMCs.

The CDR3 DNA sequence: TGTGCCAGCAGGTCGACAGGGGGAATGGGGACCCAGTACTTC. It encodes CASRSTGGMGTQYF. The chain joins TRBV6-6 to TRBJ2-5; 9 positions match TRBD1. V lost 6 bases and J lost 7; bases outside the gene matches: 9. CDR1 is MNHNY, CDR2 SVGAGI, per germline (reference sequence). The CDR3 has 14 amino acids.